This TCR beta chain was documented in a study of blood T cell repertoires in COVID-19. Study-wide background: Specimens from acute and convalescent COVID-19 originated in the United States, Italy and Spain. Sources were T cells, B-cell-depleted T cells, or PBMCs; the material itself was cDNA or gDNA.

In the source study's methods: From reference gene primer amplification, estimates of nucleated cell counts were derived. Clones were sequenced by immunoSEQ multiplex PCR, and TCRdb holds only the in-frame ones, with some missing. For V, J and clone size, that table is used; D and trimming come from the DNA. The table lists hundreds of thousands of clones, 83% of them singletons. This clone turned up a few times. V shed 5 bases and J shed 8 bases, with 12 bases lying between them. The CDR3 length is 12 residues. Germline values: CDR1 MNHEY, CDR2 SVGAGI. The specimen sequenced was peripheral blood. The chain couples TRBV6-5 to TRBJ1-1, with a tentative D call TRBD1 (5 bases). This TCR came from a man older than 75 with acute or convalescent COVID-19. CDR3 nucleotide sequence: TGTGCCAGCAGTACCTCGACAGCGGAAGCTTTCTTT. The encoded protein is CASSTSTAEAFF.